The 4 T cell receptor beta chains listed next were all sequenced from one sample in a study of blood T cell repertoires in COVID-19. Here immunoSEQ multiplex PCR was the method, and the copy in TCRdb shows in-frame clones only, minus some. The sample includes a few hundred thousand clones, approximately 90% of them seen just once. Material for sequencing was peripheral blood. The receptors shown here come from a woman aged 50 to 60 with COVID-19, enrolled during active disease.

This sequence joins TRBV19 and TRBJ1-5, with TRBD1 identical over 9 bases. The CDR3 extends over 14 amino acids. J was trimmed by 5 bases and V by 5 bases; bases with no gene match: 4. CDR1 LNHDA and CDR2 SQIVND come from the germline V gene (reference sequence). The DNA of the CDR3 is TGTGCCAGTAGTGCGGACAGGGGACATCAGCCCCAGCATTTT. Translating it yields CASSADRGHQPQHF.

This clone was observed once. The chain carries TRBV20-1 and TRBJ1-5; 10 bases are a match to TRBD1. Looked up from germline, CDR1 is DFQATT and CDR2 is SNEGSKA (reference sequence). The junction had 6 bases not matched to a gene; V was cut back by 3 bases and J by 4 bases. The CDR3 runs 15 residues. This chain's CDR3 is CSASHPGQGNQPQHF. The DNA of the CDR3 is TGCAGTGCTAGTCACCCGGGACAGGGGAATCAGCCCCAGCATTTT.

The chain has TRBV6-1 and TRBJ2-7, with 7 bases that match TRBD1. The CDR3 has 15 amino acids. CDR1 and CDR2 from the germline V gene are MNHNS and SASEGT. The trim removed 0 bases at V and 2 bases at J, leaving 4 bases unmatched. The CDR3 region has the DNA TGTGCCAGCAGTGAAGCCCCACAGGGGCCCTACGAGCAGTACGTC. The encoded protein is CASSEAPQGPYEQYV.

The CDR3 is CASSPAARGSSGNTIYF. The CDR3 nucleotides are TGTGCCAGCAGCCCAGCCGCCAGGGGGTCGTCTGGAAACACCATATATTTT. The chain combines TRBV9 with TRBJ1-3; 7 bases align to TRBD1. The ends lost 4 bases at V and 1 base at J; junction bases unmatched: 11. CDR1 is SGDLS, CDR2 YYNGEE, per germline. This CDR3 region has 17 residues.